Listed here are 10 T cell receptor beta chains from one sample, sequenced in a study of vaccination effects on CD4 cells after COVID-19. Assay: immunoSEQ multiplex PCR; the TCRdb copy retains only in-frame clones and omits some. The sample gives 35,000 to 50,000 clones, around 81% of which show up once; more than 10% is in the top ten. Antigen-specific CD4+ T cells were expanded with viral peptide pools in the ViraFEST assay before sequencing. Following culture for 9 to 11 days, CD4+ T cells were isolated. Nucleocapsid antibody tests were negative, and the vaccine recipients had no prior SARS-CoV-2 infection. Their specific antigens are unknown. The sequencing here drew on CD4+ T cells from PBMCs cultured with SARS-CoV-2 spike peptides, taken before COVID-19 vaccination. The receptor source for this set is a human donor who received a COVID-19 vaccine.

This chain links TRBV19 with TRBJ2-1; 10 nucleotides match TRBD2. V lost 3 bases to trimming and J lost 10 bases; unmatched junction nucleotides: 6. CDR3 size: 14 residues. CDR1 is LNHDA, CDR2 SQIVND, per germline (reference sequence). The CDR3 loop reads CASSITSGVREQFF. Here the CDR3 DNA reads TGTGCCAGTAGTATTACTAGCGGGGTCCGGGAGCAGTTCTTC.

The chain couples TRBV4-2 to TRBJ2-5; 9 bases line up with TRBD2. The CDR3 covers 15 residues. V lost 4 bases and J lost 2; bases outside the gene matches: 5. The germline gives CDR1 LGHNA, CDR2 YNFKEQ. In DNA form, the CDR3 reads TGTGCCAGCAGCCTCCAGCGGGGGGAACAAGAGACCCAGTACTTC. This gives the protein CASSLQRGEQETQYF.

This clone has a single count. The rearrangement uses TRBV5-1 and TRBJ2-3, with D perhaps TRBD1 (6 bases). CDR3 length equals 16 residues. From germline, CDR1 is SGHRS and CDR2 YFSETQ. Trimming pared 4 bases from V and 6 bases from J, leaving 21 bases between. As DNA, the CDR3 is TGCGCCAGCAGCGTGACACGTCGGGGAACAGGGGATACGCAGTATTTT. Amino acid sequence: CASSVTRRGTGDTQYF.

The CDR3 nucleotides read TGCGCCAGCAGCCAAGAATTGTATTCACCCCTCCACTTT. It is translated as CASSQELYSPLHF. V and J are TRBV4-3 and TRBJ1-6; D is undetermined. Trimming pared 0 bases from V and 8 bases from J, leaving 5 bases between. The CDR3 extends over 13 amino acids. Germline V gene data show CDR1 as LGHNA and CDR2 as YSLEER.

This chain links TRBV5-6 with TRBJ2-5; no firm D call. Germline lookup yields CDR1 SGHDT and CDR2 YYEEEE. V gave up 0 bases and J gave up 2 bases, with 5 bases separating them. This CDR3 spans 13 amino acids. The chain's CDR3 is CASSLDSQETQYF. For the CDR3, the DNA is TGTGCCAGCAGCTTGGACTCACAAGAGACCCAGTACTTC.

The rearrangement joins TRBV5-6 to TRBJ2-7; D remains ambiguous. Germline CDR1 is SGHDT and CDR2 is YYEEEE. There are 14 residues in the CDR3. V was cut by 0 bases and J by 3 bases, with 10 bases left in between. Here the CDR3 reads CASSLAGTGYEQYV. CDR3 bases: TGTGCCAGCAGCTTGGCGGGCACGGGCTACGAGCAGTACGTC.

This clone was seen once. The chain has TRBV5-1 and TRBJ2-5; 9 bases align to TRBD1. The germline gives CDR1 SGHRS, CDR2 YFSETQ. The CDR3 loop spans 17 amino acids. Unmatched junction bases numbered 9, after V lost 1 base and J lost 2 bases. The CDR3 DNA follows: TGCGCCAGCAGCTTGTCAGGGACAGGGTATGGGCAAGAGACCCAGTACTTC. Its translation: CASSLSGTGYGQETQYF.

The chain recombines TRBV2 with TRBJ2-5, with 8 bases that match TRBD2. CDR1 and CDR2 from the germline V gene are SNHLY and FYNNEI. With 7 bases clipped from V and 4 bases from J, the junction kept 11 bases outside the gene matches. CDR3 length: 15 amino acids. CDR3 protein: CASNPLAGVIETQYF. In nucleotides, the CDR3 is TGTGCCAGCAATCCCCTAGCGGGTGTTATAGAGACCCAGTACTTC.

The chain employs TRBV4-1 and TRBJ2-2, with D tentatively TRBD1 (6 bases). Trimming stripped 1 base from V and 7 bases from J, with 10 bases between. This CDR3 is built from 14 residues. The V gene's germline CDR1 is MGHRA and CDR2 YSYEKL. CDR3 DNA: TGCGCCAGCAGCCAAGGACAGGACCACGGGGAGCTGTTTTTT. Amino acids: CASSQGQDHGELFF.

The CDR3 is CASSYGGLKETQYF. CDR3 sequence (DNA): TGTGCCAGCAGTTACGGCGGACTTAAGGAGACCCAGTACTTC. The chain combines TRBV6-6 with TRBJ2-5; tentative D call: TRBD2 (5 bases). V lost 2 bases and J lost 5, with 12 bases in between. This CDR3 is built from 14 residues. Germline CDR1 is MNHNY and CDR2 is SVGAGI (reference sequence).